Below, 32 T cell receptor beta chains from the same sample are listed, as sequenced in a study of blood T cell repertoires in COVID-19. TCRdb's table, derived via immunoSEQ multiplex PCR, lists solely in-frame clones and lacks some. The sample shows fewer than 200,000 clones, about 80% of them seen only once. The sequencing input was PBMCs or T cells enriched from blood (not recorded which). These receptors all stem from an older woman with acute COVID-19.

The V call is TRBV7-2, the J call TRBJ1-1; possibly TRBD1 for D (5 bases). This CDR3 contains 15 residues. In germline, CDR1 is SGHTA, CDR2 FQGNSA. Trimming removed 1 base from V and 4 bases from J, with 13 bases in between. The CDR3 loop reads CASSLVAGPGTEAFF. The CDR3, as DNA: TGTGCCAGCAGCTTAGTCGCAGGGCCCGGCACTGAAGCTTTCTTT.

The V call is TRBV2, the J call TRBJ2-7; D may be TRBD1 (6 bases). Germline V gene lookup returns CDR1 SNHLY and CDR2 FYNNEI. V was trimmed by 7 bases and J by 5 bases, leaving 9 bases between them. The CDR3 covers 11 residues. The CDR3 loop reads CASTRDNEQYF. DNA of the CDR3: TGTGCCAGCACCCGGGACAACGAGCAGTACTTC.

The V gene is TRBV4-1, the J gene TRBJ2-6; 7 bases line up with TRBD1. The CDR3 spans 16 residues. V trimming: 3 bases; J trimming: 2 bases; junction bases outside the gene matches: 4. Germline CDR1 is MGHRA and CDR2 is YSYEKL. CDR3 in DNA: TGCGCCAGCAGCCATGACGACAGGGCTGGGGCCAACGTCCTGACTTTC. It codes for CASSHDDRAGANVLTF.

The chain recombines TRBV3-1 (or the pseudogene TRBV3-2) with TRBJ1-4, with no clear D. CDR3 size: 15 residues. V lost 1 base and J lost 3, with 9 bases in between. Germline V gene data show CDR1 as LGHDT and CDR2 as YNNKEL (reference sequence). CDR3: CASSQGYGSNEKLFF. The CDR3 DNA follows: TGTGCCAGCAGCCAAGGATACGGTTCTAATGAAAAACTGTTTTTT.

Comments on this clone: The same CDR3 arises from other DNA sequences in this sample as well. The chain combines TRBV7-2 with TRBJ1-3; D is possibly TRBD1 (6 bases). The CDR3 runs 15 residues. Trimming shortened V by 5 bases and J by 0 bases, and 11 bases separated the two germline ends. CDR1 and CDR2 (germline): SGHTA, FQGNSA. Here the CDR3 reads CASSPRTVSGNTIYF. DNA of the CDR3: TGTGCCAGCAGCCCTAGGACAGTCTCTGGAAACACCATATATTTT.

The rearrangement uses TRBV18 and TRBJ2-2; 8 positions agree with TRBD1. Germline values: CDR1 KGHSH, CDR2 LQKENI. This CDR3 region has 16 residues. The trim removed 6 bases at V and 4 bases at J, leaving 10 bases unmatched. CDR3 residues: CASSQLTGEVTGELFF. The CDR3 DNA follows: TGTGCCAGCTCCCAACTGACAGGGGAAGTCACCGGGGAGCTGTTTTTT.

The chain recombines TRBV7-6 with TRBJ2-1, with a possible D match to TRBD2 (6 bases). Germline lookup yields CDR1 SGHVS and CDR2 FNYEAQ. The ends were cut back, 2 bases at V and 5 bases at J, with 13 bases in the middle. The CDR3 totals 15 residues. DNA for the CDR3: TGTGCCAGCAGCTTAACCGGGGGAACGAACAATGAGCAGTTCTTC. Protein product: CASSLTGGTNNEQFF.

This chain connects TRBV12-5 to TRBJ1-2; 8 positions match TRBD1. CDR1 and CDR2 (germline): LGHNT, FRNRAP. The CDR3 covers 15 residues. Trimming removed 1 base from V and 8 bases from J; junction bases left unmatched: 9. The CDR3 region has the DNA TGTGCTAGTGGTTTGGACAGGCCAGGGGGCGGCGGCTACACCTTC. It encodes CASGLDRPGGGGYTF.

This chain links TRBV12-3 or TRBV12-4 with TRBJ2-3, with D uncertain. Trimming removed 6 bases from V and 2 bases from J, with 6 bases in between. This CDR3 contains 12 residues. CDR3 loop: CASSPFTDTQYF. CDR3 bases: TGTGCCAGCAGCCCGTTCACAGATACGCAGTATTTT.

V usage is TRBV6-5 and J usage is TRBJ1-2; 7 bases match TRBD1. The CDR3 sequence is 13 residues long. Germline trimming cut 7 bases from V and 8 bases from J; bases unmatched to any gene: 10. Germline V gene data show CDR1 as MNHEY and CDR2 as SVGAGI. In nucleotides, the CDR3 is TGTGCCAGCAACCAAAAGGGGGCAGGGGGCTACACCTTC. It specifies CASNQKGAGGYTF.

The chain links TRBV28 to TRBJ2-7, with 7 bases fitting TRBD1. The CDR3 contains 17 residues. Trimming took 4 bases from V and 2 from J; bases not matched to a gene: 14. CDR1 is MDHEN and CDR2 is SYDVKM in the germline V gene. DNA of the CDR3: TGTGCCAGCAGTTGGACAGGACGCCGGGGCCCTACCTACGAGCAGTACTTC. Its protein is CASSWTGRRGPTYEQYF.

This rearrangement joins TRBV11-2 to TRBJ1-2; no clear D gene. Germline V gene lookup returns CDR1 SGHAT and CDR2 FQNNGV. This CDR3 comprises 15 residues. With 5 bases removed from V and 4 bases from J, the gap between germline ends came to 17 bases. CDR3 protein: CASSPTSEAFYGYTF. The CDR3 DNA reads as TGTGCCAGCAGCCCGACCTCCGAGGCGTTCTATGGCTACACCTTC.

The V and J genes are TRBV29-1 and TRBJ2-5; D is undetermined. The germline V and J ends were trimmed by 4 bases and 1 base, with 10 bases remaining between them. The CDR3 runs 13 residues. Germline V gene data show CDR1 as SQVTM and CDR2 as ANQGSEA. The CDR3 DNA follows: TGCAGCGTTGCGCTAAGCCTCCAAGAGACCCAGTACTTC. Protein: CSVALSLQETQYF. The full variable domain, its missing parts supplied by reference TRBV29-1 and TRBJ2-5, is SAVISQKPSRDICQRGTSLTIQCQVDSQVTMMFWYRQQPGQSLTLIATANQGSEATYESGFVIDKFPISRPNLTFSTLTVSNMSPEDSSIYLCSVALSLQETQYFGPGTRLLVL.

The chain uses TRBV12-3 or TRBV12-4 and TRBJ1-2; 7 bases fit TRBD1. V trimming: 5 bases; J trimming: 4 bases; junction bases outside the gene matches: 4. There are 13 residues in the CDR3. The CDR3 here is CASSAQGSYGYTF. As DNA, the CDR3 is TGTGCCAGCAGTGCACAGGGGTCCTATGGCTACACCTTC.

This clone has just a few counts. This chain uses TRBV19 with TRBJ1-1; D is possibly TRBD1 (5 bases). V lost 7 bases and J lost 5, with 17 bases in between. Germline V CDR1 and CDR2: LNHDA, SQIVND (reference sequence). This CDR3 comprises 14 residues. CDR3 coding DNA: TGTGCCAGTATTACGGGTGCGGGGGGGACTGAAGCTTTCTTT. As protein: CASITGAGGTEAFF.

This chain uses TRBV28 with TRBJ1-6; weak D call: TRBD1 (5 bases). V lost 6 bases and J lost 4, with 10 bases in between. Germline assignment: CDR1 MDHEN and CDR2 SYDVKM. The CDR3 loop spans 14 amino acids. The CDR3 nucleotides read TGTGCCAGCAGGCTTGGGGCGTATAATTCACCCCTCCACTTT. It yields the protein CASRLGAYNSPLHF.

The chain recombines TRBV2 with TRBJ2-5; 10 bases map to TRBD2. V lost 7 bases, J lost 1 base, and 12 bases stayed unmatched. Germline CDR1 and CDR2: SNHLY and FYNNEI. The length of the CDR3 is 17 residues. CDR3 sequence reads: CASTKGLIAGGQETQYF. The CDR3 coding sequence is TGTGCCAGCACCAAGGGGCTAATAGCGGGGGGCCAAGAGACCCAGTACTTC. The full variable domain, rest sourced from reference TRBV2 and TRBJ2-5, is EPEVTQTPSHQVTQMGQEVILRCVPISNHLYFYWYRQILGQKVEFLVSFYNNEISEKSEIFDDQFSVERPDGSNFTLKIRSTKLEDSAMYFCASTKGLIAGGQETQYFGPGTRLLVL.

CDR3 nucleotides: TGTGCCAGCAGCTTGGACCTAGCGGGAGGGGAAACCGGGGAGCTGTTTTTT. Encoded protein: CASSLDLAGGETGELFF. The chain has TRBV5-8 and TRBJ2-2, with TRBD2 matching 12 bases. Trimming removed 0 bases from V and 5 bases from J; junction bases left unmatched: 5. CDR1 is SGHTS, CDR2 YDEGEE, per germline. The CDR3 runs to 17 residues.

The chain is built from TRBV27 and TRBJ2-3, with TRBD1 identical over 7 bases. Germline CDR1 is MNHEY and CDR2 is SMNVEV (reference sequence). The CDR3 runs to 16 residues. Germline trimming cut 3 bases from V and 0 bases from J; bases unmatched to any gene: 6. The CDR3 spells CASSFRGGISTDTQYF. In DNA form, the CDR3 reads TGTGCCAGCAGTTTTCGAGGGGGCATTAGCACAGATACGCAGTATTTT.

This clone was seen only a few times. The J gene is TRBJ1-4, the V gene TRBV11-2, with TRBD1 as a possible D gene (5 bases). Trimming pared 5 bases from V and 7 bases from J, leaving 11 bases between. This CDR3 is built from 13 residues. The germline V gene encodes CDR1 SGHAT and CDR2 FQNNGV. This CDR3 is CASSIGTREKLFF. CDR3 nucleotides: TGTGCCAGCAGCATAGGGACTCGTGAAAAACTGTTTTTT.

The V gene is TRBV3-1 (or the pseudogene TRBV3-2), the J gene TRBJ2-7, with 10 bases fitting TRBD1. The CDR3 sequence is 15 residues long. The ends lost 2 bases at V and 5 bases at J; junction bases unmatched: 6. Germline V gene lookup returns CDR1 LGHDT and CDR2 YNNKEL (reference sequence). The CDR3 loop is CASSQRGQGIHEQYF. The CDR3 DNA follows: TGTGCCAGCAGCCAAAGGGGACAGGGGATCCACGAGCAGTACTTC.

V and J are TRBV6-2 or TRBV6-3 and TRBJ2-7; possibly TRBD2 for D (6 bases). Between the trimmed V and J ends, which lost 0 bases and 7 bases, there was a span of 13 bases. The CDR3 consists of 14 residues. The germline gives CDR1 MNHEY, CDR2 SVGEGT. CDR3 DNA sequence: TGTGCCAGCAGTTACTCCCTCGCCGGGAGAGAGCAGTACGTC. This translates into CASSYSLAGREQYV.

This clone was detected only a few times. In the same sample, other DNA sequences code for this CDR3. The chain links TRBV7-9 to TRBJ1-2; maybe TRBD1 (6 bases). V lost 1 base and J 7 bases, leaving 7 bases between the germline ends. CDR1 and CDR2 from the germline V gene are SEHNR and FQNEAQ (reference sequence). The length of the CDR3 is 12 residues. CDR3 sequence reads: CASSLVGGGYTF. CDR3 sequence (DNA): TGTGCCAGCAGCTTAGTAGGGGGTGGCTACACCTTC.

The chain carries TRBV5-5 and TRBJ2-3; no definite D call. V shed 2 bases and J shed 1 base, with 2 bases lying between them. Germline values: CDR1 SGHKS, CDR2 YYEKEE (reference sequence). CDR3 length: 12 amino acids. The CDR3 is CASSFGTDTQYF. CDR3 DNA sequence: TGTGCCAGCAGCTTCGGCACAGATACGCAGTATTTT. Full variable domain (remainder filled in from reference TRBV5-5 and TRBJ2-3): DAGVTQSPTHLIKTRGQQVTLRCSPISGHKSVSWYQQVLGQGPQFIFQYYEKEERGRGNFPDRFSARQFPNYSSELNVNALLLGDSALYLCASSFGTDTQYFGPGTRLTVL.

The chain joins TRBV5-1 to TRBJ2-5; tentatively, D is TRBD1 (5 bases). This CDR3 is 15 amino acids long. V was trimmed by 1 base and J by 5 bases, leaving 15 bases between them. Germline assignment: CDR1 SGHRS and CDR2 YFSETQ. The CDR3 reads CASSLKQGRMETQYF. The CDR3 nucleotides are TGCGCCAGCAGCTTGAAGCAGGGAAGGATGGAGACCCAGTACTTC.

The chain is built from TRBV7-2 and TRBJ1-5; 8 positions agree with TRBD1. The length of the CDR3 is 14 residues. CDR1 SGHTA and CDR2 FQGNSA come from the germline V gene. J lost 5 bases, V lost 4 bases, and 4 bases had no gene match. CDR3 protein: CASSSGQGDQPQHF. As DNA, the CDR3 is TGTGCCAGCAGCTCTGGACAGGGTGATCAGCCCCAGCATTTT. The full variable domain, with the rest looked up from reference TRBV7-2 and TRBJ1-5, is GAGVSQSPSNKVTEKGKDVELRCDPISGHTALYWYRQSLGQGLEFLIYFQGNSAPDKSGLPSDRFSAERTGGSVSTLTIQRTQQEDSAVYLCASSSGQGDQPQHFGDGTRLSIL.

The chain uses TRBV4-1 and TRBJ2-1; a weak D match, TRBD2 (6 bases). The germline V gene has CDR1 MGHRA and CDR2 YSYEKL. Trimming removed 1 base at V and 3 bases at J, with 10 bases between. The CDR3 spans 15 residues. The CDR3 DNA follows: TGCGCCAGCAGCCAAGGAAATAGCGGCTACAATGAGCAGTTCTTC. Translating it yields CASSQGNSGYNEQFF.

The V and J genes are TRBV14 and TRBJ2-6, with 9 bases matching TRBD1. This CDR3 has 18 amino acids. V was clipped by 4 bases and J by 0 bases; unmatched bases: 7. Germline-derived CDR1 and CDR2 are SGHDN and FVKESK. CDR3 protein: CASSPGTGKASGANVLTF. CDR3 nucleotides: TGTGCCAGCAGCCCCGGGACAGGGAAGGCCTCTGGGGCCAACGTCCTGACTTTC. The whole variable domain, filled in from reference TRBV14 and TRBJ2-6, reads EAGVTQFPSHSVIEKGQTVTLRCDPISGHDNLYWYRRVMGKEIKFLLHFVKESKQDESGMPNNRFLAERTGGTYSTLKVQPAELEDSGVYFCASSPGTGKASGANVLTFGAGSRLTVL.

The CDR3 reads CASSQDSGGTEAFF. The CDR3 DNA reads as TGCGCCAGCAGCCAAGATTCAGGGGGCACTGAAGCTTTCTTT. This chain uses TRBV4-3 with TRBJ1-1, with 7 positions matching TRBD1. J gave up 4 bases and V 0 bases, and 2 bases lay outside the gene matches. This CDR3 has 14 residues. Looked up from germline, CDR1 is LGHNA and CDR2 is YSLEER.

This chain joins TRBV18 and TRBJ2-7, with 8 bases fitting TRBD2. This CDR3 has 16 residues. V trimming: 3 bases; J trimming: 6 bases; junction bases outside the gene matches: 13. The germline gives CDR1 KGHSH, CDR2 LQKENI. The CDR3 spells CASSPIQREYEGEQYF. The DNA for the CDR3 is TGTGCCAGCTCACCGATCCAGCGGGAGTACGAGGGCGAGCAGTACTTC.

The chain joins TRBV10-1 to TRBJ2-3; 10 bases line up with TRBD1. Losses at the gene ends were 3 bases for V and 8 bases for J; bases not matched to a gene: 5. The CDR3 loop spans 14 amino acids. Germline V CDR1 and CDR2: WNHNN, SYGVQD (reference sequence). The CDR3 coding sequence is TGCGCCAGCAGTGAACGGGACAGGGGAGGTACGCAGTATTTT. Translating it yields CASSERDRGGTQYF.

This clone appeared a few times. J is TRBJ1-2 and V is TRBV19; D unresolved. The CDR3 length is 16 residues. With 6 bases removed from V and 4 bases from J, the gap between germline ends came to 21 bases. Per the germline V gene, CDR1 is LNHDA and CDR2 is SQIVND (reference sequence). The CDR3 loop is CASSEGSQIYSYGYTF. CDR3 DNA sequence: TGTGCCAGTAGCGAAGGGAGTCAGATCTATTCCTATGGCTACACCTTC. Drawing the rest from reference TRBV19 and TRBJ1-2, the complete variable domain is DGGITQSPKYLFRKEGQNVTLSCEQNLNHDAMYWYRQDPGQGLRLIYYSQIVNDFQKGDIAEGYSVSREKKESFPLTVTSAQKNPTAFYLCASSEGSQIYSYGYTFGSGTRLTVV.